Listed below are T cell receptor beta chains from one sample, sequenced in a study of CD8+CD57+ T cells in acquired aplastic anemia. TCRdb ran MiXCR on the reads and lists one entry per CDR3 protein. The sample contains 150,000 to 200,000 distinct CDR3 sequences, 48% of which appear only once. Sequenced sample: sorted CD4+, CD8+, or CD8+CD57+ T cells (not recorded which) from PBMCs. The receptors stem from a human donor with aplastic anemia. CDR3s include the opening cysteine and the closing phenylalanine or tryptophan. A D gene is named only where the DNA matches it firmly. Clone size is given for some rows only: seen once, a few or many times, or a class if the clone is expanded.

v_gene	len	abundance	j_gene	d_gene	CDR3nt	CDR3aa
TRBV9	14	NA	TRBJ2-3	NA	TGTGCCAGCAGCGTAGCAAGGTCAGGAGATACGCAGTATTTT	CASSVARSGDTQYF
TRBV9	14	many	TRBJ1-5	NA	TGTGCCAGCAGCCCTACAGGGAGCAATCAGCCCCAGCATTTT	CASSPTGSNQPQHF
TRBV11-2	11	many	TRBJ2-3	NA	TGTGCCAGCTCCCGGTCCCCGGTGCAGTATTTT	CASSRSPVQYF
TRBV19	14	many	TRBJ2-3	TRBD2	TGTGCCACCGGAGCGGGGGGCGGCACAGATACGCAGTATTTT	CATGAGGGTDTQYF
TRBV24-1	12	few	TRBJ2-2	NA	TGTGCCACCAGTGAAGGCACCGGGGAGCTGTTTTTT	CATSEGTGELFF
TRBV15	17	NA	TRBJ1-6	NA	TGTGCCACCAGCAGAGATGCCAGGGCCATTTATAATTCACCCCTCCACTTT	CATSRDARAIYNSPLHF
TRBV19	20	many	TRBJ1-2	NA	TGTGCCAGTAGTATGGGGCCAATGACCGGAGGGGTTGGTCTTAACTATGGCTACACCTTC	CASSMGPMTGGVGLNYGYTF
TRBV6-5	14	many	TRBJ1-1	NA	TGTGCCAGCAGTTACTCAGGGAGGAACACTGAAGCTTTCTTT	CASSYSGRNTEAFF
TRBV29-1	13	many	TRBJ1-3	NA	TGCAGCGTTGTGTTACTGGCCGGAAACACCATATATTTT	CSVVLLAGNTIYF
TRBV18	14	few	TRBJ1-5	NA	TGTGCCAGCTCACCGGCCGGGGGCAATCAGCCCCAGCATTTT	CASSPAGGNQPQHF
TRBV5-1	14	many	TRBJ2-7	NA	TGCGCCAGCAGCTTGCCCGGGGATTCATCCGAGCAGTACTTC	CASSLPGDSSEQYF
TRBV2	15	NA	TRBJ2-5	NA	TGTGCCAGCATCGTTGGGGCAGGTGGAGGGGAGACCCAGTACTTC	CASIVGAGGGETQYF
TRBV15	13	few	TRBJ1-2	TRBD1	TGTGCCACCAGCCTCGACAGGGGGTATGGCTACACCTTC	CATSLDRGYGYTF
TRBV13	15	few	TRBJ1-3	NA	TGTGCCAGCAGCGTAGGGAAGGGCTCTGGAAACACCATATATTTT	CASSVGKGSGNTIYF
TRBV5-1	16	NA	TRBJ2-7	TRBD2	TGCGCCAGCAGCTTGGGTAGCGGGGGTTACGCCTCCGAGCAGTACTTC	CASSLGSGGYASEQYF
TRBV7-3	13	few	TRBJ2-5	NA	TGTGCCAGCAGCTTCGAGGGTCGAGAGACCCAGTACTTC	CASSFEGRETQYF
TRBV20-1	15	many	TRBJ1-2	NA	TGCAGTGCTAGAAAGGGAGGAGGGCGGGAGGGTGGCTACACCTTC	CSARKGGGREGGYTF
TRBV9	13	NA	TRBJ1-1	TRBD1	TGTGCCAGCAGCGTGGGACAGCAATTTGAAGCTTTCTTT	CASSVGQQFEAFF
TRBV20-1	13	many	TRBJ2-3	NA	TGCAGTGCTAACACGGGCCCCATCGATACGCAGTATTTT	CSANTGPIDTQYF
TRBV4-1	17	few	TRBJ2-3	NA	TGCGCCAGCAGCCAAGTTGATATGGGGTTCGTCACAGATACGCAGTATTTT	CASSQVDMGFVTDTQYF
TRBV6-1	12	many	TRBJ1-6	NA	TGTGCCAGCCGGGACGGTAATTCACCCCTCCACTTT	CASRDGNSPLHF
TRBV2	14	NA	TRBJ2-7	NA	TGTGCCAGCACCGGGGCAGCCCTTGCCTACGAGCAGTACTTC	CASTGAALAYEQYF
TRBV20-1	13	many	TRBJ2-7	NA	TGCAGTGCTAGTTTGGGCAGGGGCTACGAGCAGTACTTC	CSASLGRGYEQYF